What follows are 7 T cell receptor beta chains derived from one specimen sequenced in a study of CD8+CD57+ T cells in acquired aplastic anemia. TCR beta VDJ and CDR3 profiles were obtained from a genomic DNA template. TCRdb re-called the reads with MiXCR, one entry per CDR3 protein. The sample lists about 400,000 distinct CDR3 sequences, under 80% seen once, with 3.5% to 4.5% in the top ten. Sequencing was done on a sample of sorted CD4+, CD8+, or CD8+CD57+ T cells (not recorded which) from PBMCs. These receptors all come from a human donor in good health, serving as a control.

V usage is TRBV12-3 or TRBV12-4 and J usage is TRBJ2-1; 7 bases are a match to TRBD2. The CDR3 runs 16 residues. The V and J ends lost 6 bases and 6 bases, in that order; junction bases with no gene match: 14. CDR3 amino acids: CASRPVGGGGTNEQFF. CDR3 nucleotide sequence: TGTGCCAGCAGGCCAGTAGGCGGGGGAGGGACCAATGAGCAGTTCTTC.

Details on this clonotype: This CDR3 fails to terminate in the conserved phenylalanine or tryptophan, so it likely reflects a read error. Because the CDR3's place on the DNA is in doubt, the DNA is left out and the CDR3 is given as listed by TCRdb. The chain joins TRBV7-2 to TRBJ2-7; the table's D call TRBD1 went unverified against the DNA. The CDR3 length equals 13 residues, ends included. Germline V gene lookup returns CDR1 SGHTA and CDR2 FQGNSA. CDR3 sequence: CASSFMARGYEQY.

A note on this clonotype: This may arise from a read error, as a much more abundant clone is one base away. V is TRBV5-1 and J is TRBJ1-4, with D possibly matching TRBD1 (5 bases). The V end was cut by 3 bases, the J end by 0 bases, with 15 bases between. The germline gives CDR1 SGHRS, CDR2 YFSETQ. The CDR3 covers 17 residues. DNA of the CDR3: TGCGCCAGCAGCTGGCTGGGGGGACCAGCAACTAATGAAAAACTGTTTTTT. This encodes CASSWLGGPATNEKLFF.

The genes are TRBV10-3 and TRBJ1-2; tentative D call: TRBD1 (6 bases). V was clipped by 10 bases and J by 9 bases, with 21 bases between them. This CDR3 contains 13 residues. Per the germline V gene, CDR1 is ENHRY and CDR2 is SYGVKD. In DNA, the CDR3 is TGTGCCAGCAGCTCTGCCGGACAGTGGAGCTACACCTTC. It specifies CASSSAGQWSYTF.

The gene calls are TRBV9 and TRBJ2-3; D remains unclear. V dropped 2 bases and J dropped 10 bases, with 23 bases sitting between them. The CDR3 consists of 16 residues. Germline V gives CDR1 SGDLS, CDR2 YYNGEE. CDR3 sequence reads: CASSVSSFSSEESQYF. CDR3 DNA: TGTGCCAGCAGCGTGAGTAGTTTCTCCTCTGAGGAGTCGCAGTATTTT.

With respect to this clonotype: One end of the junction fails to match germline, which may point to a read error. The chain uses TRBV9 and TRBJ1-2; TRBD1 is a possible D gene (5 bases). The CDR3 loop spans 14 amino acids. Per germline, CDR1 SGDLS and CDR2 YYNGEE. The CDR3 loop is CASSALGLQYEKLF. Here the CDR3 DNA reads TGTGCCAGCAGCGCTTTGGGACTTCAATATGAAAAACTGTTT.

A word on this clonotype: Germline and junction disagree at one end, which may indicate a read error. The chain recombines TRBV2 with TRBJ2-7; D is perhaps TRBD2 (6 bases). The CDR3 is 14 amino acids. Germline CDR1 and CDR2: SNHLY and FYNNEI. This CDR3 is CASSPEGSSYEQCF. The CDR3 DNA sequence: TGTGCCAGCAGCCCGGAGGGGAGTTCCTACGAGCAGTGCTTC.